This T cell receptor beta chain was recorded in a study of cytomegalovirus exposure and HLA in healthy donors. Healthy individuals who donated bone marrow served as the donors. The study's findings and limits: A later analysis found TCR association rates differed by HLA locus, highest for DRB1 and lowest for HLA-C. Later analysis found that TCR beta chains associated with HLA were more clonally expanded than other, equally common chains. Rare TCR sequences predominated, though certain public TCRs were found in many donors.

This clone was seen a handful of times. No antigen is known for it. V lost 4 bases to trimming and J lost 3 bases, with 12 bases between them. The CDR3 spans 14 residues. Germline V gene data show CDR1 as MDHEN and CDR2 as SYDVKM. In the PCR, 60 Vbeta and 13 Jbeta primers were used. Sequencing used immunoSEQ multiplex PCR; TCRdb keeps in-frame clones, though not all of them. The top ten hold approximately 1.8% of the sample, which has some 150,000 clones, over 8% seen once. This TCR was recovered from a male donor in good health and CMV-seronegative. Sequencing input: PBMCs. This rearrangement joins TRBV28 to TRBJ2-5; the D gene is possibly TRBD1 (6 bases). The CDR3 DNA reads as TGTGCCAGCAGTTATGTTTCAGGGGAAGAGACCCAGTACTTC. Translated, it gives CASSYVSGEETQYF.